The rows below give T cell receptor beta chains drawn from one sample of a study of T-cell memory formation after mild COVID-19. Using its own MiXCR run on the 5' RACE reads, TCRdb lists one record per CDR3 protein. The sample includes about 340,000 distinct CDR3 sequences, more than 15% of them seen just once. Sequences were obtained from PBMCs or a T cell subset sorted from them (not recorded which). The receptors shown here come from a young man who had mild COVID-19 (a few samples of this study predate the infection). Cell type and time point are not known. Each CDR3 is given with its conserved first and last residue. A D gene is named only where the DNA matches it firmly. Some rows mark clone size as missing; the rest say once, few, many or name a class of expanded clone.

d_gene	v_gene	j_gene	abundance	CDR3nt	CDR3aa
NA	TRBV7-2	TRBJ2-1	few	TGTGCCAGCAGCTTATACGGGGGTGAGCAGTTCTTC	CASSLYGGEQFF
NA	TRBV5-4	TRBJ1-3	few	TGTGCCAGCAGTCCGGACGGCCCATCGGGTAATGGAAACACCATATATTTT	CASSPDGPSGNGNTIYF
TRBD1	TRBV7-9	TRBJ1-1	many	TGTGCCAGCAGCCTCGCCGGGACAGGGAACACTGAAGCTTTCTTT	CASSLAGTGNTEAFF
TRBD2	TRBV7-6	TRBJ2-3	NA	TGTGCCAGCAGCCCCGGGGGGAGAAAGGGAAGCACAGATACGCAGTATTTT	CASSPGGRKGSTDTQYF
TRBD1	TRBV12-3/TRBV12-4	TRBJ1-1	NA	TGTGCCAGCAGTCCGGGGACAGGTCGAACTGAAGCTTTCTTT	CASSPGTGRTEAFF
NA	TRBV6-4	TRBJ1-1	few	TGTGCCAGCAAAAGCGCGGGGTCAGGGATGGAGGGTGAAGCTTTCTTT	CASKSAGSGMEGEAFF
TRBD1	TRBV11-2	TRBJ2-5	NA	TGTGCCAGCAGCTTGGACAGGGTGAGAAGAGGGACCCAGTACTTC	CASSLDRVRRGTQYF
NA	TRBV12-3/TRBV12-4	TRBJ2-2	few	TGTGCCAGCAGTCCGAGGGAACTTAACACCGGGGAGCTGTTTTTT	CASSPRELNTGELFF
NA	TRBV27	TRBJ2-5	few	TGTGCCAGCAGTTTACGGGGGCACGAGACCCAGTACTTC	CASSLRGHETQYF
NA	TRBV6-2/TRBV6-3	TRBJ1-2	NA	TGTGCCACGACAGCTAACTATGGCTACACCTTC	CATTANYGYTF
NA	TRBV6-5	TRBJ2-1	few	TGTGCCAGCAGAGTTCAGGGCGGGGTGGGTGTCGATGAGCAGTTCTTC	CASRVQGGVGVDEQFF
NA	TRBV19	TRBJ2-4	NA	TGTGCCAGTAGTGGCTCGGGGAGTGGCATTCAGTACTTC	CASSGSGSGIQYF
NA	TRBV7-9	TRBJ2-7	many	TGTGCCAGCAGCTTAGTTCTCGGGGGAGGAGGCAGGTCCTACGAGCAGTACTTC	CASSLVLGGGGRSYEQYF
NA	TRBV19	TRBJ1-5	NA	TGTGCCAGTACCCTAGGGGGGGGCAATCAGCCCCAGCATTTT	CASTLGGGNQPQHF
NA	TRBV14	TRBJ2-6	NA	TGTGCCAGCAGCCAGTTGGGGTCTGGGGCCAACGTCCTGACTTTC	CASSQLGSGANVLTF
NA	TRBV6-1	TRBJ2-1	few	TGTGCCAGCAGTGGCAATGAGCAGTTCTTC	CASSGNEQFF
TRBD2	TRBV7-9	TRBJ2-3	NA	TGTGCCAGCAGCGCCCGACTGAGCGGGGGGGCAGATACGCAGTATTTT	CASSARLSGGADTQYF
TRBD1	TRBV4-1	TRBJ2-2	few	TGCGCCAGCAGCCAAGAGGGACAGGGGGTACCCGGGGAGCTGTTTTTT	CASSQEGQGVPGELFF
TRBD2	TRBV4-2	TRBJ2-1	NA	TGTGCCAGCAGCCAGGCCGGGACTAGCGGGGGGGTGGGGCAGTTCTTC	CASSQAGTSGGVGQFF
NA	TRBV20-1	TRBJ2-1	NA	TGCAGTGCTAGAGATTGGTTACCGGGGGCCAAGCAGTTCTTC	CSARDWLPGAKQFF
NA	TRBV7-9	TRBJ1-1	few	TGTGCCAGCCGATTACAGGGTAACACTGAAGCTTTCTTT	CASRLQGNTEAFF
TRBD1	TRBV5-1	TRBJ2-7	NA	TGCGCCAGCAGCAAACAGGGGGCAGATTACGAGCAGTACTTC	CASSKQGADYEQYF
TRBD2	TRBV4-1	TRBJ2-1	few	TGCGCCAGCAGCCTCCCCCGAGGCGGGGGGGCCGGTGATGAGCAGTTCTTC	CASSLPRGGGAGDEQFF
TRBD1	TRBV7-2	TRBJ2-3	NA	TGTGCCAGCAGCTTGGGACAGAAAGATACGCAGTATTTT	CASSLGQKDTQYF
TRBD2	TRBV9	TRBJ2-1	NA	TGTGCCAGCAGCGTCTCCCCCAGGCGGGGGGACAATGAGCAGTTCTTC	CASSVSPRRGDNEQFF